These 6 T cell receptor beta chains originate from one sample sequenced in a study of blood T cell repertoires in COVID-19. Repertoires were generated with immunoSEQ multiplex PCR, while TCRdb's copy carries only in-frame clones and drops some. The sample has roughly 40,000 clones; 88% are singletons. Sequenced: peripheral blood. These receptors came from a woman between 40 and 55 years old with acute or convalescent COVID-19.

V is TRBV19 and J is TRBJ1-1; 8 bases are a match to TRBD1. The CDR3 has 16 amino acids. The germline CDR1 and CDR2 sequences are LNHDA and SQIVND (reference sequence). V was clipped by 4 bases and J by 5 bases; unmatched bases: 12. CDR3 DNA: TGTGCCAGTAGTAGTCAACAGGGGGTGACGAGGACTGAAGCTTTCTTT. Amino acid sequence: CASSSQQGVTRTEAFF.

This clone was detected only once. CDR3 bases: TGCGCCAGCAGTGATATGGCGACAGGGAACACTGAAGCTTTCTTT. Its translation: CASSDMATGNTEAFF. The chain employs TRBV10-2 and TRBJ1-1; weak D call: TRBD1 (6 bases). Germline loops: CDR1 WSHSY, CDR2 SAAADI. This CDR3 spans 15 amino acids. V was shortened by 3 bases and J by 1 base, with 12 bases between the two germline ends.

J is TRBJ1-1 and V is TRBV9; possible D gene TRBD1, 6 bases. The length of the CDR3 is 13 residues. V was cut by 3 bases and J by 7 bases, with 13 bases left in between. Germline lookup yields CDR1 SGDLS and CDR2 YYNGEE. The CDR3 here is CASSALNRDEAFF. CDR3 nucleotides: TGTGCCAGCAGCGCACTAAACAGGGATGAAGCTTTCTTT.

The chain combines TRBV27 with TRBJ2-5, with 11 bases aligning to TRBD1. Germline V gene data show CDR1 as MNHEY and CDR2 as SMNVEV (reference sequence). The length of the CDR3 is 15 residues. V lost 8 bases and J lost 3; bases outside the gene matches: 8. CDR3 DNA: TGTGCCAGCGCTCCTGGGACAGGGGGTAAAGAGACCCAGTACTTC. Protein: CASAPGTGGKETQYF.

The chain recombines TRBV27 with TRBJ1-2; D gene uncertain. Germline V gene sequence: CDR1 MNHEY, CDR2 SMNVEV (reference sequence). This CDR3 region has 15 residues. V was clipped by 8 bases and J by 3 bases, with 19 bases between them. The CDR3 DNA reads TGTGCCAGCCCATCAAACAGACGTTTTGACTATGGCTACACCTTC. Residues: CASPSNRRFDYGYTF.

The chain carries TRBV30 and TRBJ1-3, with 9 bases lining up with TRBD1. With V trimmed by 2 bases and J by 7 bases, 6 bases remained unmatched. This CDR3 comprises 14 residues. Per the germline V gene, CDR1 is GTSNPN and CDR2 is SVGIG (reference sequence). The CDR3 DNA follows: TGTGCCTGGAGTACGGGGACAGGGAGGAACACCATATATTTT. Its protein is CAWSTGTGRNTIYF.